This T cell receptor (beta chain) came from a study of T cell clonality in common variable immunodeficiency (dated by TCRdb to about 2015). Here is what the overall study found, with its caveats: Although equal DNA input was used, an average of approximately 82,000 unique sequences per sample was obtained for controls, compared with around 30,000 for CVID samples. It was noted by the authors that sequencing of the repertoires of T cell subpopulations would be needed to clarify the cause of the increased clonality in CVID. CVID TCRbeta sequences reportedly showed fewer deletions and N-nucleotide insertions and lacked highly modified clones with 13 or more V deletions. CVID subjects shared fewer TCRbeta clones with each other than healthy controls did (p < 0.0001). Correlations between repertoire features and clinical complications were limited by patient heterogeneity within the CVID cohort. Increased TCRbeta clonality was found in CVID subjects compared with healthy controls (t-test p = 0.018), with the increase being most characteristic of about a third of subjects.

Predominantly Caucasian heritage was noted among both the CVID patients and the healthy controls. From each donor, roughly 5 to 9 ml of heparinized peripheral whole blood was collected. Genomic DNA from adults with common variable immune deficiency (CVID) and from healthy adult controls was the source for sequencing TCRbeta CDR3 repertoires. There were about 22 healthy adult volunteers in the control group (about 12 female and some ten male), ranging in age from about 23 to 66 years, with a mean age of roughly 35. Diluted blood was subjected to density centrifugation over Hypaque 1077 or Ficoll-Paque for isolation of peripheral blood mononuclear cells. Genomic DNA was obtained from unsorted mononuclear cells through either Qiagen column purification or a centrifugation-based method. Equivalent amounts of genomic DNA from CVID and control samples were used as sequencing input. For every sample, a 60 bp segment covering the rearranged TCRbeta CDR3 region was amplified and then sequenced. TCRbeta amplification used the immunoSEQ assay, a bias-corrected multiplex PCR with high-throughput sequencing. As for the authors' bioinformatics: Every unique nucleotide sequence counted as a clone and was annotated with V, D and J genes, copy number and frequency. Sequences were labeled productive if in frame, and non-productive if out of frame or containing stop codons. Clonality was calculated from Shannon's entropy as previously described. The predicted amino acid sequences of productive clones were used to derive mean CDR3 Kyte-Doolittle hydropathy. The R hclust function was used to hierarchically cluster scaled V gene usage with Manhattan distance and complete linkage. Clone sharing by CDR3 amino acid sequence was assessed by resampling 12 repertoires per group over 100 rounds. The repertoires were screened for around 70 published EBV-specific TCRbeta sequences and a few hundred published CMV-specific TCRbeta sequences. A couple of CVID samples yielding fewer than 10,000 sequences were excluded from analysis, leaving some 40 CVID repertoires. Not all clones reach the TCRdb copy of this immuneACCESS table, which keeps in-frame sequences only. Checked studies attribute under half of the gap to unresolved V genes and leave the rest unexplained. V and J calls and clone size are as listed in that table; D and trimming were resolved from the DNA. The table gives tens of thousands of clones for this sample, with none occurring only once. The ten top clones hold approximately 13% of the sample.

This clone was detected ten times or more. This clone's antigen is unknown. The receptor was isolated from a person between 18 and 69 years old in good health. Source material: peripheral blood mononuclear cells.

The DNA read from the CDR3 is TGTGCCAGCAGCTCAGAGATTCACGAG. This gives the protein CASSSEIHE. The full-length CDR3 reads as CASSSEIHEQYF. The sequence links TRBV7-9 to TRBJ2-7; the D segment cannot be called with confidence. From the germline J gene comes the end of the CDR3, since the read stops 3 residues before it. Sequences SEHNR (CDR1) and FQNEAQ (CDR2) are obtained from the germline V gene (reference sequence). V sheds 4 bases and J sheds 5 bases, leaving 9 bases between their ends. The CDR3 covers 12 residues, taking in both the cysteine and the phenylalanine. The DNA shown is the part of the CDR3 that was read: 27 bases, in frame from base 1.